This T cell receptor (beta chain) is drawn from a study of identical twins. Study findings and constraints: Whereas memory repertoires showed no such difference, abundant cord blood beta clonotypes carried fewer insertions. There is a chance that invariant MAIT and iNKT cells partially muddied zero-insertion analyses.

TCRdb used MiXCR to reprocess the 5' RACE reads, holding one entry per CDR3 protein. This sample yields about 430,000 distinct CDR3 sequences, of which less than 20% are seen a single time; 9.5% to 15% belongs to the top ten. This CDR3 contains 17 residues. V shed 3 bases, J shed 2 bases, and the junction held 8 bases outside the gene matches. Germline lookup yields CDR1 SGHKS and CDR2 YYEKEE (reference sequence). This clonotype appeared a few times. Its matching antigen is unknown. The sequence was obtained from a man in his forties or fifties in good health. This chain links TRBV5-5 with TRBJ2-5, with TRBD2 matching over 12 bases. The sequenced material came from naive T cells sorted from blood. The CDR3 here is CASSSPTSGGRQETQYF. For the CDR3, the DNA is TGTGCCAGCAGCTCACCGACTAGCGGGGGTAGGCAAGAGACCCAGTACTTC.